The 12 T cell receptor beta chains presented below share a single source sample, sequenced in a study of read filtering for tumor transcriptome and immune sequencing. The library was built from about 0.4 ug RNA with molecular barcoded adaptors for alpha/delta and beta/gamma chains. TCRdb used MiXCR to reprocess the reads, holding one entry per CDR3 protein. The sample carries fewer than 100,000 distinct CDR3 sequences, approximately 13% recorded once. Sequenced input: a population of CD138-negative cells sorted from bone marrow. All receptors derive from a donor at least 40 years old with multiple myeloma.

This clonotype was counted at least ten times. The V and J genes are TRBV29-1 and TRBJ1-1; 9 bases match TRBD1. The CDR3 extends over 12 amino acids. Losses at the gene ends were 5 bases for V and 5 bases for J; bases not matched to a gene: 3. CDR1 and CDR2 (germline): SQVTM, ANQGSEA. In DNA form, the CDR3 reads TGCAGCGTTTGGGACAGGGTTACTGAAGCTTTCTTT. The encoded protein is CSVWDRVTEAFF.

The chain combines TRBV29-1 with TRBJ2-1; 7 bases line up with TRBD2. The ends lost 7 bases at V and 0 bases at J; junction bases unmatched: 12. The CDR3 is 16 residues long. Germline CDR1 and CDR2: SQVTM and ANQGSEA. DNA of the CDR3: TGCAGCGGCGCTGGGACTACGGTTTTCTCCTACAATGAGCAGTTCTTC. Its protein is CSGAGTTVFSYNEQFF.

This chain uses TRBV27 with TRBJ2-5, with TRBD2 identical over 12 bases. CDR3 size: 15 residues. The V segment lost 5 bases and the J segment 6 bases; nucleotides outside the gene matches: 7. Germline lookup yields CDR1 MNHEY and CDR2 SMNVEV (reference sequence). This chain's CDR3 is CASSPLAGGGKTQYF. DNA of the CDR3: TGTGCCAGCAGTCCCCTAGCGGGAGGGGGAAAGACCCAGTACTTC.

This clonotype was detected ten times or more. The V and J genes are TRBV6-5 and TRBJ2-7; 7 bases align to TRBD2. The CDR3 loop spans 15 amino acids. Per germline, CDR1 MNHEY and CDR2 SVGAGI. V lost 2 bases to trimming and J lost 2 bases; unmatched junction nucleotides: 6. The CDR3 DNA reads TGTGCCAGCAGTTACGGTAGCGGGCGTACCTACGAGCAGTACTTC. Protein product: CASSYGSGRTYEQYF.

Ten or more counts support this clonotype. CDR3 DNA: TGTGCCAGCAGTGAACAGGGTGCTGGGGCCAACGTCCTGACTTTC. This sequence encodes CASSEQGAGANVLTF. V gene TRBV2 combines with J gene TRBJ2-6, with D possibly being TRBD1 (5 bases). The CDR3 runs to 15 residues. The V and J ends lost 2 bases and 2 bases respectively, with 7 bases between them. CDR1 and CDR2 (germline): SNHLY, FYNNEI.

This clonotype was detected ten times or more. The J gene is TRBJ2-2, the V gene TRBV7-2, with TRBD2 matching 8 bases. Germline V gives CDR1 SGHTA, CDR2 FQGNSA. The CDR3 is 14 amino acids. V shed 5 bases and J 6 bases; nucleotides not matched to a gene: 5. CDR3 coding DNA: TGTGCCAGCAGCATACCGGGACTAGCCGGGGAGCTGTTTTTT. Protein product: CASSIPGLAGELFF.

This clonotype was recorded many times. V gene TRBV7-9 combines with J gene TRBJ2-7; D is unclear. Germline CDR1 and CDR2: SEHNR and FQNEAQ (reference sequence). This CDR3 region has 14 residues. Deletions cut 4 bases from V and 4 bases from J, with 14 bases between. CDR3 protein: CASSSGRTSYEQYF. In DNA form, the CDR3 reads TGTGCCAGCAGCTCCGGACGGACGTCATACGAGCAGTACTTC.

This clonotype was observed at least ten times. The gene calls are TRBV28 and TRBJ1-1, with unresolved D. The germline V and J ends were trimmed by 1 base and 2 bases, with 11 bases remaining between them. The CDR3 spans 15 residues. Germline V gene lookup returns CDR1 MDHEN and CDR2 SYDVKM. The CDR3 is CASSLSGGSNTEAFF. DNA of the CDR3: TGTGCCAGCAGTTTATCTGGAGGCAGCAACACTGAAGCTTTCTTT. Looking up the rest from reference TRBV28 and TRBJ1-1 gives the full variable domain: DVKVTQSSRYLVKRTGEKVFLECVQDMDHENMFWYRQDPGLGLRLIYFSYDVKMKEKGDIPEGYSVSREKKERFSLILESASTNQTSMYLCASSLSGGSNTEAFFGQGTRLTVV.

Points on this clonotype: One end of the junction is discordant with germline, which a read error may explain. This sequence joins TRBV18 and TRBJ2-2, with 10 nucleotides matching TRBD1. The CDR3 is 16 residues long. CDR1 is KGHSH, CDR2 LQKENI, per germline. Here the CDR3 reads CANSSRQGASTGELFF. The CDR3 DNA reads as TGCGCCAACTCAAGCCGACAGGGGGCAAGCACCGGGGAGCTGTTTTTT.

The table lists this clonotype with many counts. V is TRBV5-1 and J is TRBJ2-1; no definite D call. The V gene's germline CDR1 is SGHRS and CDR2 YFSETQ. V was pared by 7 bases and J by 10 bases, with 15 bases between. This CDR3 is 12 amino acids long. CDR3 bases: TGCGCCAGCGGCGCGAGCAGTGGCGAGCAGTTCTTC. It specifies CASGASSGEQFF.

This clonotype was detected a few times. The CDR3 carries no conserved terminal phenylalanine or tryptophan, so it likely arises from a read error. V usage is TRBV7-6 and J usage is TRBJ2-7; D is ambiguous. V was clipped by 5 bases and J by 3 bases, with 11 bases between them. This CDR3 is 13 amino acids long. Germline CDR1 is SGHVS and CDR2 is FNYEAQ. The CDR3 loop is CASSPGPNYEQYS. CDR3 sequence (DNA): TGTGCCAGCAGCCCCGGTCCCAACTACGAGCAGTACTCC.

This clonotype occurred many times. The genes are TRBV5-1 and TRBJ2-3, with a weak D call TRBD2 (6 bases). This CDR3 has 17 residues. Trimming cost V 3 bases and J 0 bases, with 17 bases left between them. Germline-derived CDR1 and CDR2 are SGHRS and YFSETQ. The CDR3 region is CASSSPSSGASTDTQYF. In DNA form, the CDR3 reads TGCGCCAGCAGCTCCCCTAGTAGCGGAGCCAGCACAGATACGCAGTATTTT. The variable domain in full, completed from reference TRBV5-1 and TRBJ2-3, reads KAGVTQTPRYLIKTRGQQVTLSCSPISGHRSVSWYQQTPGQGLQFLFEYFSETQRNKGNFPGRFSGRQFSNSRSEMNVSTLELGDSALYLCASSSPSSGASTDTQYFGPGTRLTVL.